The 18 T cell receptor beta chains given below trace back to one sample, sequenced in a study of T-cell memory formation after mild COVID-19. TCRdb analysed the 5' RACE reads with MiXCR anew, one entry per CDR3 protein. The table records approximately 570,000 distinct CDR3 sequences, 18% of them present only once. The source material was PBMCs or a T cell subset sorted from them (not recorded which). These receptors were collected from an adult woman who had mild COVID-19 (a few samples of this study predate the infection). Cell type and time point are not known.

The rearrangement links TRBV7-8 to TRBJ2-3; 11 bases map to TRBD2. With 3 bases clipped from V and 2 bases from J, the junction kept 4 bases outside the gene matches. This CDR3 is built from 16 residues. The germline V gene has CDR1 SGHVS and CDR2 FQNEAQ. CDR3 sequence (DNA): TGTGCCAGCAGCTTGGGGACTAGCGGCTACACAGATACGCAGTATTTT. It specifies CASSLGTSGYTDTQYF.

This clonotype was recorded a few times. V gene TRBV12-3 or TRBV12-4 combines with J gene TRBJ2-3; tentative D call: TRBD1 (5 bases). Trimming stripped 2 bases from V and 3 bases from J, with 15 bases between. The CDR3 is made up of 16 amino acids. CDR3 nucleotide sequence: TGTGCCAGCAGTTTAAATGAAGGGGTGGTTACAGATACGCAGTATTTT. It yields the protein CASSLNEGVVTDTQYF.

The chain uses TRBV19 and TRBJ1-5; D not certain. The CDR3 contains 13 residues. The germline V and J ends were trimmed by 4 bases and 9 bases, with 13 bases remaining between them. Germline V gene lookup returns CDR1 LNHDA and CDR2 SQIVND (reference sequence). DNA for the CDR3: TGTGCCAGTAGTAGGACGCTCGAATGGCCCCAGCATTTT. Its translation: CASSRTLEWPQHF.

This chain connects TRBV20-1 to TRBJ2-7; 9 bases fit TRBD2. CDR3 length: 15 residues. Trimming cost V 6 bases and J 0 bases; bases outside gene matches: 9. Germline CDR1 is DFQATT and CDR2 is SNEGSKA (reference sequence). CDR3 region: CSARGGLASSYEQYF. The CDR3 DNA sequence: TGCAGTGCAAGGGGTGGACTAGCGAGCTCCTACGAGCAGTACTTC.

This clonotype has just a few counts. This rearrangement joins TRBV5-1 to TRBJ2-5; TRBD1 or TRBD2 may be the D gene (6 bases each). Germline V gene sequence: CDR1 SGHRS, CDR2 YFSETQ. Deletions cut 1 base from V and 5 bases from J, with 18 bases between. The CDR3 runs to 16 residues. The DNA for the CDR3 is TGCGCCAGCAGCTTGAAGGGCGGGACATCGTTTGAGACCCAGTACTTC. It specifies CASSLKGGTSFETQYF.

This clonotype has at least ten counts. This rearrangement joins TRBV5-4 to TRBJ2-7; 10 bases align to TRBD1. J lost 5 bases, V lost 0 bases, and 8 bases had no gene match. The CDR3 has 16 amino acids. Germline V gene sequence: CDR1 SGHNT, CDR2 YYREEE (reference sequence). This chain's CDR3 is CASSLAGIGQGDEQYF. In DNA, the CDR3 is TGTGCCAGCAGCTTGGCCGGTATCGGACAGGGGGACGAGCAGTACTTC.

The V and J genes are TRBV4-3 and TRBJ2-7; D remains ambiguous. CDR1 is LGHNA, CDR2 YSLEER, per germline. V lost 1 base and J 6 bases, leaving 10 bases between the germline ends. There are 13 residues in the CDR3. The CDR3 DNA is TGCGCCAGCAGCCAAGCGGAAGGGTTCGAGCAGTACTTC. Protein sequence: CASSQAEGFEQYF.

This clonotype turned up a few times. V is TRBV9 and J is TRBJ1-5; D call uncertain. CDR1 and CDR2 (germline): SGDLS, YYNGEE. The CDR3 consists of 14 residues. V was pared by 0 bases and J by 3 bases, with 7 bases between. CDR3: CASSVGISNQPQHF. DNA of the CDR3: TGTGCCAGCAGCGTAGGCATCTCCAATCAGCCCCAGCATTTT. Together with reference TRBV9 and TRBJ1-5, the CDR3 gives the full variable domain: DSGVTQTPKHLITATGQRVTLRCSPRSGDLSVYWYQQSLDQGLQFLIQYYNGEERAKGNILERFSAQQFPDLHSELNLSSLELGDSALYFCASSVGISNQPQHFGDGTRLSIL.

CDR3 in amino acids: CASSVTGSFQETQYF. The CDR3 bases are TGTGCCAGCAGCGTAACGGGGAGTTTCCAAGAGACCCAGTACTTC. The gene calls are TRBV7-6 and TRBJ2-5, with D perhaps matching TRBD2 (5 bases). Germline loops: CDR1 SGHVS, CDR2 FNYEAQ. The CDR3 consists of 15 residues. Trimming pared 5 bases from V and 1 base from J, leaving 14 bases between.

The chain is built from TRBV18 and TRBJ2-2, with 9 positions matching TRBD2. V lost 4 bases and J lost 5; bases outside the gene matches: 11. CDR1 and CDR2 (germline): KGHSH, LQKENI. The CDR3 extends over 17 amino acids. CDR3 in DNA: TGTGCCAGCTCACGACTTAGCGGGAGCACCGATACCGGGGAGCTGTTTTTT. Translation gives CASSRLSGSTDTGELFF.

This clonotype was counted only a few times. This sequence joins TRBV5-1 and TRBJ2-5; D is possibly TRBD1 or TRBD2 (5 bases each). Germline CDR1 SGHRS, CDR2 YFSETQ. The CDR3 runs 14 residues. Deletions cut 1 base from V and 3 bases from J, with 10 bases between. CDR3 amino acids: CASSLIQGEETQYF. The CDR3 coding sequence is TGCGCCAGCAGCTTGATTCAGGGAGAAGAGACCCAGTACTTC. Together with reference TRBV5-1 and TRBJ2-5, the CDR3 gives the full variable domain: KAGVTQTPRYLIKTRGQQVTLSCSPISGHRSVSWYQQTPGQGLQFLFEYFSETQRNKGNFPGRFSGRQFSNSRSEMNVSTLELGDSALYLCASSLIQGEETQYFGPGTRLLVL.

This clonotype was detected a few times. J is TRBJ2-3 and V is TRBV7-2; tentatively, D is TRBD2 (6 bases). CDR3 length: 15 residues. The V end was cut by 5 bases, the J end by 1 base, with 13 bases between. Germline-derived CDR1 and CDR2 are SGHTA and FQGNSA. The CDR3 DNA sequence: TGTGCCAGCAGCGCTCCGACTAGTCGCACAGATACGCAGTATTTT. Translation: CASSAPTSRTDTQYF.

This clonotype has just a few counts. The CDR3 nucleotides read TGTGCCAGCAGCTTGGCCGGGACAGGGAGCGGGGGCTACACCTTC. As protein: CASSLAGTGSGGYTF. The chain links TRBV5-6 to TRBJ1-2, with TRBD1 matching 9 bases. V trimming: 0 bases; J trimming: 8 bases; junction bases outside the gene matches: 8. The CDR3 is made up of 15 amino acids. Germline V gene data show CDR1 as SGHDT and CDR2 as YYEEEE.

The CDR3 DNA reads TGTGCCAGCACGACCCCTCCGGCAAGCTCCTACAATGAGCAGTTCTTC. Its translation: CASTTPPASSYNEQFF. The chain joins TRBV5-8 to TRBJ2-1; D gene ambiguous. The CDR3 is made up of 16 amino acids. Germline V gene lookup returns CDR1 SGHTS and CDR2 YDEGEE. Trimming took 6 bases from V and 0 from J, leaving 16 bases between them.

This clonotype was picked up a small number of times. This chain joins TRBV5-1 and TRBJ1-5; 10 bases align to TRBD1. There are 15 residues in the CDR3. V lost 4 bases, J lost 5 bases, and 6 bases stayed unmatched. Germline V CDR1 and CDR2: SGHRS, YFSETQ. CDR3 sequence: CASSPHGTGDQPQHF. CDR3 bases: TGCGCCAGCAGCCCCCACGGGACAGGGGATCAGCCCCAGCATTTT.

This chain joins TRBV5-1 and TRBJ1-4, with D perhaps TRBD1 (6 bases). The CDR3 consists of 15 residues. The V end lost 5 bases, the J end lost 3 bases, and 14 bases lay between the germline ends. The germline CDR1 and CDR2 sequences are SGHRS and YFSETQ. The CDR3 here is CASSSYTGSNEKLFF. CDR3 in DNA: TGCGCCAGCAGTTCCTACACAGGGTCTAATGAAAAACTGTTTTTT.

The chain has TRBV30 and TRBJ2-2; TRBD1 agrees at 7 bases. V shed 6 bases, J shed 0 bases, and the junction held 7 bases outside the gene matches. The CDR3 contains 15 residues. In germline, CDR1 is GTSNPN, CDR2 SVGIG (reference sequence). CDR3: CACRTGKTNTGELFF. CDR3 DNA: TGTGCCTGTAGGACAGGAAAAACGAACACCGGGGAGCTGTTTTTT.

The chain employs TRBV27 and TRBJ2-7; possibly TRBD2 for D (7 bases). The CDR3 contains 15 residues. V lost 4 bases, J lost 3 bases, and 16 bases lay in between. CDR1 MNHEY and CDR2 SMNVEV come from the germline V gene (reference sequence). In nucleotides, the CDR3 is TGTGCCAGCAGTTCCCTGGGGGGGCAGGGCTACGAGCAGTACTTC. Translating gives CASSSLGGQGYEQYF.